The source of this TCR beta chain is a study of blood T cell repertoires in COVID-19. TCRdb keeps only in-frame clones here, not all; method: immunoSEQ multiplex PCR. The table has about 140,000 clones, approximately 85% seen once; the top ten hold just under 3%. Between the trimmed V and J ends, which lost 5 bases and 4 bases, there was a span of 11 bases. Germline CDR1 WSHSY, CDR2 SAAADI. The CDR3 sequence is 13 residues long. The sequence was obtained from a man aged 50-59 years with acute or convalescent COVID-19. V is TRBV10-2 and J is TRBJ1-2; D not resolved. Sequencing input: peripheral blood. CDR3 region: CASSRQNFYGYTF. The CDR3 DNA reads TGCGCCAGCAGTAGACAAAACTTCTATGGCTACACCTTC.